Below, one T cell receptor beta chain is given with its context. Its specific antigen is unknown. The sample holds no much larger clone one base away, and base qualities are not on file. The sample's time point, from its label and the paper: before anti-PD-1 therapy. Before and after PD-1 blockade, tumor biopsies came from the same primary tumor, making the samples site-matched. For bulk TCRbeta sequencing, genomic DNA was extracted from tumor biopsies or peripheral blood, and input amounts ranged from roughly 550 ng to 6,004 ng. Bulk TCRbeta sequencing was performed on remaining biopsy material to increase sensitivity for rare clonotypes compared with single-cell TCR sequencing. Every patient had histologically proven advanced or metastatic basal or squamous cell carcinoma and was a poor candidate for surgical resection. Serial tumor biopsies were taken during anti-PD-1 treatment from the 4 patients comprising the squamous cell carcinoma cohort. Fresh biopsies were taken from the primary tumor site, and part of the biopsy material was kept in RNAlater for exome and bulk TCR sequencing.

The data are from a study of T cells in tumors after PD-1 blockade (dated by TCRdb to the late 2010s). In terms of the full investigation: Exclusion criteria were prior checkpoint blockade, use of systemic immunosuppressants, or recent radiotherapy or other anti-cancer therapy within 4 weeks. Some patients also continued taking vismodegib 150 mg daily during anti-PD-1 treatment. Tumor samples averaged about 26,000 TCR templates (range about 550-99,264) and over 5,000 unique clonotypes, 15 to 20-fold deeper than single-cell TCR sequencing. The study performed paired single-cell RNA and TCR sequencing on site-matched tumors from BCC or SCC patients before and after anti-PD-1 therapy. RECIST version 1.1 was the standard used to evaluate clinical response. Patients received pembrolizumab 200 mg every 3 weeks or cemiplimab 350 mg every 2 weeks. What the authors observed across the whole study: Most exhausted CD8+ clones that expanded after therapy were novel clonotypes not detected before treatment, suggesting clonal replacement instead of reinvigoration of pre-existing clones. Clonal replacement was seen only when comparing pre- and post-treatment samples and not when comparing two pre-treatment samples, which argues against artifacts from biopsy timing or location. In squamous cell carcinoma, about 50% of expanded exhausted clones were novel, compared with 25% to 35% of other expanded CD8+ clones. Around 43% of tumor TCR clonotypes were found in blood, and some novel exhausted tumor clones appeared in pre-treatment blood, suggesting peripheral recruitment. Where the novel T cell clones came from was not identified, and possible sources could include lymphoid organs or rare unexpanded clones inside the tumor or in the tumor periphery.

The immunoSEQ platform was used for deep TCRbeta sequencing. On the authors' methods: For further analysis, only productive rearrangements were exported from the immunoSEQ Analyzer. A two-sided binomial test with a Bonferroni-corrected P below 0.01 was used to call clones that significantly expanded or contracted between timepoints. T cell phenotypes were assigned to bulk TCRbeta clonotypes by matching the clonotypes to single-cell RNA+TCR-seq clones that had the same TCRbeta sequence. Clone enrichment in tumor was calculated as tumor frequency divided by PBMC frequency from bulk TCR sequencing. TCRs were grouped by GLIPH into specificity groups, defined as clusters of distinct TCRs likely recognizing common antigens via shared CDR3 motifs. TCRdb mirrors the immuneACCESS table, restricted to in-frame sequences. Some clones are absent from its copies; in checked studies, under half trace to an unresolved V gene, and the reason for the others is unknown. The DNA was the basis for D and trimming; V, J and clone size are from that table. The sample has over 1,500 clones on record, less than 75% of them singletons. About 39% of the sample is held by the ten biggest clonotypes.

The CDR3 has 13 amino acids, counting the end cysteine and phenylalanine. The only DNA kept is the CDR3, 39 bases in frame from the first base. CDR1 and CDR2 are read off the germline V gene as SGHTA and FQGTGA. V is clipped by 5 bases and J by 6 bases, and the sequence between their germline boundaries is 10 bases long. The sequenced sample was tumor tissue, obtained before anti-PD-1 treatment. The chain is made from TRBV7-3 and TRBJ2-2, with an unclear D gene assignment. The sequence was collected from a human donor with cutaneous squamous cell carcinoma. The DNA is TGTGCCAGCAGCCCATTCCCAGCCGGGGAGCTGTTTTTT. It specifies CASSPFPAGELFF.